The following is a T cell receptor beta chain sequence with its context. The data were taken from a study of blood T cell repertoires in COVID-19. Study information: The United States, Italy and Spain provided the acute and convalescent COVID-19 samples.

Sequencing was performed with immunoSEQ multiplex PCR; in TCRdb, only in-frame clones are kept and a portion is missing. Of about 100,000 clones detected, approximately 90% appear once; the ten largest clones hold over 2%. The sequence was obtained from a man in his fifties with active COVID-19. Sequenced input: peripheral blood.

The CDR3, as DNA: TGTGCCAGTAGTAACTTTCTGAATGAAAAACTGTTTTTT. The encoded protein is CASSNFLNEKLFF. The rearrangement uses TRBV19 and TRBJ1-4; no firm D call. V was clipped by 4 bases and J by 5 bases, with 8 bases between them. CDR1 is LNHDA and CDR2 is SQIVND in the germline V gene (reference sequence). CDR3 size: 13 residues.